A single sample gave rise to the 19 T cell receptor beta chains below, sequenced in a study of cytomegalovirus exposure and HLA in healthy donors. Use of 60 Vbeta and 13 Jbeta primers characterized the PCR. Sequencing used immunoSEQ multiplex PCR; TCRdb keeps in-frame clones, though not all of them. This sample has about 120,000 clones, with about 81% found just once. The material sequenced was PBMCs. These receptors all come from a man aged 40-50 years in good health and CMV-seronegative.

This clone was seen only a few times. The germline gene is not matched at one end of the junction; a read error may be the cause. Different DNA sequences within this sample yield the same CDR3. CDR3 nucleotides: TGCGCCAGCAGCGTACACGGGAGTACAGAGACCCAGTACTTC. The encoded protein is CASSVHGSTETQYF. The chain is built from TRBV9 and TRBJ2-5; perhaps TRBD2 as D (6 bases). Germline V gene data show CDR1 as SGDLS and CDR2 as YYNGEE. The CDR3 is 14 residues long.

The CDR3 is CAWSPGTANTEAFF. The CDR3, as DNA: TGTGCCTGGAGTCCTGGGACAGCGAACACTGAAGCTTTCTTT. V gene TRBV30 combines with J gene TRBJ1-1, with 7 bases that match TRBD1. Germline CDR1 reads GTSNPN; CDR2 reads SVGIG (reference sequence). The CDR3 is 14 amino acids. After removal of 2 bases from V and 1 base from J, the junction contained 4 bases not matched to a gene.

V and J are TRBV4-2 and TRBJ2-1; 9 bases agree with TRBD2. This CDR3 is 19 amino acids long. Losses at the gene ends were 1 base for V and 0 bases for J; bases not matched to a gene: 10. CDR1 is LGHNA, CDR2 YNFKEQ, per germline. CDR3 sequence reads: CASSQAGTSLVGSYNEQFF. CDR3 nucleotides: TGTGCCAGCAGCCAAGCCGGGACTAGCCTCGTCGGCTCCTACAATGAGCAGTTCTTC.

This clone was found once. DNA of the CDR3: TGTGCCAGCAGCGGGCGGGAGGGCTACGAGCAGTACTTC. This codes for CASSGREGYEQYF. V gene TRBV7-2 combines with J gene TRBJ2-7; 9 positions agree with TRBD2. This CDR3 is built from 13 residues. Germline V gene sequence: CDR1 SGHTA, CDR2 FQGNSA. With V trimmed by 5 bases and J by 3 bases, 2 bases remained unmatched.

This clone was observed a handful of times. The chain links TRBV2 to TRBJ2-1; TRBD1 aligns across 9 bases. Germline V CDR1 and CDR2: SNHLY, FYNNEI. Trimming cost V 7 bases and J 7 bases; bases outside gene matches: 17. There are 17 residues in the CDR3. CDR3 DNA: TGTGCCAGCAAGGCGGGGACAGGGAGGCGTATCCGGAATGAGCAGTTCTTC. This gives the protein CASKAGTGRRIRNEQFF.

This clone was seen just once. This rearrangement joins TRBV19 to TRBJ1-6, with 9 bases aligning to TRBD1. The CDR3 loop spans 15 amino acids. Germline V gives CDR1 LNHDA, CDR2 SQIVND (reference sequence). V lost 4 bases to trimming and J lost 7 bases; unmatched junction nucleotides: 5. The DNA of the CDR3 is TGTGCCAGTAGTACCTCCGGGACAGGGAATTCACCCCTCCACTTT. Protein: CASSTSGTGNSPLHF.

This clone was seen just once. V and J are TRBV27 and TRBJ2-7, with TRBD2 identical over 12 bases. The CDR3 length is 15 residues. Looked up from germline, CDR1 is MNHEY and CDR2 is SMNVEV (reference sequence). The junction had 13 bases not matched to a gene; V was cut back by 4 bases and J by 12 bases. CDR3 sequence reads: CASSSGTSGPRLLYF. DNA for the CDR3: TGTGCCAGCAGTTCCGGGACTAGCGGGCCCAGGTTGCTGTACTTC.

The gene calls are TRBV18 and TRBJ1-1; TRBD1 aligns across 7 bases. Unmatched junction bases numbered 8, after V lost 4 bases and J lost 3 bases. Looked up from germline, CDR1 is KGHSH and CDR2 is LQKENI. The CDR3 is made up of 15 amino acids. This CDR3 is CASSRGGTGDTEAFF. CDR3 in DNA: TGTGCCAGCTCACGGGGAGGAACAGGGGACACTGAAGCTTTCTTT. The variable domain in full, completed from reference TRBV18 and TRBJ1-1, reads NAGVMQNPRHLVRRRGQEARLRCSPMKGHSHVYWYRQLPEEGLKFMVYLQKENIIDESGMPKERFSAEFPKEGPSILRIQQVVRGDSAAYFCASSRGGTGDTEAFFGQGTRLTVV.

This chain uses TRBV9 with TRBJ2-1; 8 positions agree with TRBD2. The CDR3 consists of 16 residues. From germline, CDR1 is SGDLS and CDR2 YYNGEE. V lost 0 bases and J lost 2; bases outside the gene matches: 4. CDR3 region: CASSVDSGAAYNEQFF. Written as DNA, the CDR3 is TGTGCCAGCAGCGTAGATAGCGGGGCAGCCTACAATGAGCAGTTCTTC.

The chain uses TRBV6-5 and TRBJ1-4; D ambiguous. This CDR3 spans 15 amino acids. Germline CDR1 reads MNHEY; CDR2 reads SVGAGI. Deletions cut 0 bases from V and 8 bases from J, with 13 bases between. The CDR3 loop reads CASSYSPPTLEKLFF. The CDR3 DNA reads TGTGCCAGCAGTTACTCCCCCCCAACTCTCGAAAAACTGTTTTTT.

This chain connects TRBV19 to TRBJ1-2; TRBD1 is a possible D gene (5 bases). The CDR3 extends over 15 amino acids. In germline, CDR1 is LNHDA, CDR2 SQIVND (reference sequence). V lost 6 bases and J lost 9, with 23 bases in between. This CDR3 is CASRPEAGTRNRYTF. The CDR3 nucleotides are TGTGCCAGTAGGCCCGAGGCTGGGACTCGCAATCGCTACACCTTC.

This clone was picked up one time. The rearrangement joins TRBV7-2 to TRBJ1-1, with D possibly being TRBD1 (5 bases). The V end lost 6 bases, the J end lost 7 bases, and 21 bases lay between the germline ends. The germline V gene has CDR1 SGHTA and CDR2 FQGNSA. This CDR3 contains 15 residues. The CDR3 loop reads CASRYAQAGLGEAFF. The CDR3 DNA reads as TGTGCCAGCAGATATGCACAGGCCGGCTTAGGTGAAGCTTTCTTT. Variable domain in full (rest from reference TRBV7-2 and TRBJ1-1): GAGVSQSPSNKVTEKGKDVELRCDPISGHTALYWYRQSLGQGLEFLIYFQGNSAPDKSGLPSDRFSAERTGGSVSTLTIQRTQQEDSAVYLCASRYAQAGLGEAFFGQGTRLTVV.

For this clone: The conserved final phenylalanine or tryptophan is absent from the CDR3, which likely points to a read error. The CDR3 sequence: CASSITGSYEQYL. The DNA of the CDR3 is TGTGCCAGCAGTATAACAGGTTCTTACGAGCAGTACCTC. V usage is TRBV27 and J usage is TRBJ2-7; possibly TRBD1 for D (5 bases). Germline V lookup: CDR1 MNHEY, CDR2 SMNVEV (reference sequence). Trimming took off 5 bases at V and 4 bases at J, with 12 bases between the two ends. This CDR3 spans 13 amino acids.

The rearrangement uses TRBV7-6 and TRBJ2-5; 9 positions match TRBD1. Germline CDR1 and CDR2: SGHVS and FNYEAQ. V lost 5 bases and J lost 5; bases outside the gene matches: 9. The CDR3 runs 15 residues. As DNA, the CDR3 is TGTGCCAGCAGCGGGGACAGGGTCAAAGTGGAGACCCAGTACTTC. Translation: CASSGDRVKVETQYF.

In the case of this clone: At one boundary the junction diverges from the germline segment, which might be a read error. The chain is built from TRBV30 and TRBJ2-6; D may be TRBD1 (5 bases). Germline V gene lookup returns CDR1 GTSNPN and CDR2 SVGIG (reference sequence). This CDR3 contains 13 residues. The CDR3: CAGRVPGANGLTF. The CDR3 region has the DNA TGTGCCGGCAGGGTGCCTGGGGCCAACGGCCTGACTTTC. Complete variable domain (other parts from reference TRBV30 and TRBJ2-6): SQTIHQWPATLVQPVGSPLSLECTVEGTSNPNLYWYRQAAGRGLQLLFYSVGIGQISSEVPQNLSASRPQDRQFILSSKKLLLSDSGFYLCAGRVPGANGLTFGAGSRLTVL.

This chain connects TRBV6-4 to TRBJ1-2, with 8 bases aligning to TRBD1. V lost 6 bases and J lost 5; bases outside the gene matches: 11. Germline V gene data show CDR1 as MRHNA and CDR2 as SNTAGT. This CDR3 is built from 15 residues. CDR3 DNA sequence: TGTGCCAGCAGACTTCACCGGACAGGGAATTATGGCTACACCTTC. Translation: CASRLHRTGNYGYTF.

Worth noting for this clone: Distinct nucleotide sequences in the sample also encode this CDR3. The chain recombines TRBV6-1 with TRBJ2-7, with 8 bases identical to TRBD1. Germline V gene data show CDR1 as MNHNS and CDR2 as SASEGT. V shed 3 bases and J 5 bases; nucleotides not matched to a gene: 3. The CDR3 is 13 residues long. The DNA for the CDR3 is TGTGCCAGCAGTGATCCACAGGGGGACGAGCAGTACTTC. Encoded protein: CASSDPQGDEQYF.

In its sample, this clone was seen a few times. J is TRBJ2-5 and V is TRBV2; 11 bases map to TRBD2. The CDR3 totals 12 residues. The junction had 2 bases not matched to a gene; V was cut back by 9 bases and J by 5 bases. Germline CDR1 reads SNHLY; CDR2 reads FYNNEI. In nucleotides, the CDR3 is TGTGCCAGTGGACTAGCGGGTGAGACCCAGTACTTC. Translating gives CASGLAGETQYF.

J is TRBJ1-2 and V is TRBV10-3; TRBD1 might be the D (6 bases). Germline loops: CDR1 ENHRY, CDR2 SYGVKD. V lost 8 bases and J lost 1, with 14 bases in between. The CDR3 sequence is 14 residues long. The CDR3 loop reads CAILQTGGNYGYTF. CDR3 coding DNA: TGTGCCATCCTCCAGACAGGTGGTAACTATGGCTACACCTTC.